The source of this T cell receptor beta chain is a study of T-cell reconstitution after alpha-beta-depleted transplantation in children. CDR1 MRHNA and CDR2 SNTAGT come from the germline V gene. V dropped 8 bases and J dropped 4; count of bases not matched to a gene: 13. The CDR3 loop spans 15 amino acids. In its sample, this clonotype was seen a few times. A TCRbeta library incorporating unique molecular identifiers was prepared. From the PCR reads, TCRdb called clonotypes with MiXCR, one entry per CDR3 protein. Found here are more than 550,000 distinct CDR3 sequences, about 11% of them singletons; the top ten hold about 4.2%.

The material was PBMCs from the stem cell graft donor, obtained from the stem cell graft. V gene TRBV6-4 combines with J gene TRBJ1-2, with TRBD1 matching 7 bases. This TCR was sampled from a human donor who donated a stem cell graft to a child with acute myeloid leukemia. The CDR3 DNA reads TGTGCCAGCCCCGAGTTTACAGGGGACTTCTATGGCTACACCTTC. It specifies CASPEFTGDFYGYTF.